Given below is one TCR beta chain in context. Its antigen remains unidentified. From germline, CDR1 is SNHLY and CDR2 FYNNEI. Germline trimming cut 4 bases from V and 3 bases from J; bases unmatched to any gene: 5. The length of the CDR3 is 15 residues. These data originate in a study of CD8+ T cells in alopecia areata. About the study: A regimen of oral tofacitinib, 5 to 10 mg twice daily, was given to treated patients. The study's findings and limits: Having just one nonresponder leaves the connection between baseline CD8+ expansion and response unresolved. Persistence of many expanded lesional clones was seen in scalp and blood during tofacitinib.

RNA extraction and reverse transcription yielded cDNA as sequencing template. Assay used: immunoSEQ multiplex PCR; TCRdb lists only in-frame clones, some missing. The sample contains more than 90,000 clones, about 60% of which appear only once. Treatment reported: oral pan-JAK inhibitor, 5-10 mg twice daily. As part of sample collection, lesional scalp punch biopsies and peripheral blood were taken from alopecia areata patients. Source: CD8+ T cells sorted from blood, taken at week 24, from a patient treated with tofacitinib. V gene TRBV2 combines with J gene TRBJ2-3, with 9 bases identical to TRBD1. The sequence was collected from a human donor with alopecia areata. The CDR3 here is CASSVPGQGTDTQYF. DNA for the CDR3: TGTGCCAGCAGTGTACCGGGACAGGGTACAGATACGCAGTATTTT.